This T cell receptor beta chain was identified in a study of PD-L1 blockade in urothelial cancer. Added to each PCR by spiking were synthetic TCR analog templates. Produced via immunoSEQ multiplex PCR; TCRdb's table is partial and in-frame only. This sample has 45,000 to 65,000 clones, with roughly 84% found just once. V lost 3 bases and J lost 9; bases outside the gene matches: 9. The CDR3 runs 15 residues. The germline V gene has CDR1 SGHRS and CDR2 YFSETQ. The patients had locally advanced or metastatic urothelial carcinoma. Sample contribution per patient ranged from 1 to 8, covering pretreatment and on-treatment. In the case of this clone: Its antigen is unknown.

Study-wide results and limits: Below-median pretreatment blood TCR clonality was associated with improved progression-free and overall survival.

This chain uses TRBV5-1 with TRBJ2-1; 10 nucleotides agree with TRBD2. The sample in question was PBMCs, obtained around atezolizumab (anti-PD-L1) treatment. This sequence originates from a man aged 35 to 55 with urothelial cancer. The CDR3 DNA reads as TGCGCCAGCAGCTCCGGAGCGGGAGGGCCGGTTGAGCAGTTCTTC. Protein sequence: CASSSGAGGPVEQFF.